Detailed here is one TCR beta chain. This sample is part of a study of blood T cell repertoires in COVID-19. Study summary: Italy, Spain and the United States were the sources of the convalescent and acute COVID-19 samples. The cDNA or gDNA used as material had been derived from T cells, B-cell-depleted T cells, or PBMCs.

Only in-frame clones appear in the TCRdb table, and some are missing; sequencing was by immunoSEQ multiplex PCR. Of 30,000 or so clones in the sample, roughly 86% were seen once. This CDR3 comprises 16 residues. V lost 0 bases, J lost 5 bases, and 7 bases stayed unmatched. Germline assignment: CDR1 SGDLS and CDR2 YYNGEE. The specimen sequenced was peripheral blood. J is TRBJ2-3 and V is TRBV9, with 9 bases matching TRBD2. The clonotype comes from a man at least 80 years old with active or convalescent COVID-19. The chain's CDR3 is CASSVALAGELDTQYF. CDR3 DNA sequence: TGTGCCAGCAGCGTAGCTTTAGCGGGAGAGTTAGATACGCAGTATTTT.